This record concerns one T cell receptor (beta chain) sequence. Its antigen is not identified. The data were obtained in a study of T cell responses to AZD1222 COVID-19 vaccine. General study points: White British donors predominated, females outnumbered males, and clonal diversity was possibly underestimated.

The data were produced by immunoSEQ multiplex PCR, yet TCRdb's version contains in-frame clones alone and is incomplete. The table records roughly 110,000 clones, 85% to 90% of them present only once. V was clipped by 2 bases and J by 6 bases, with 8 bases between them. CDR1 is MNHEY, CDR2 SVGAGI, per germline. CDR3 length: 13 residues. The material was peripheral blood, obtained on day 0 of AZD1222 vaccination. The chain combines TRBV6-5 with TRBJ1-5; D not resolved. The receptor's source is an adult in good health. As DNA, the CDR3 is TGTGCCAGCAGTTACGGTGGACTTCAGCCCCAGCATTTT. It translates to CASSYGGLQPQHF.